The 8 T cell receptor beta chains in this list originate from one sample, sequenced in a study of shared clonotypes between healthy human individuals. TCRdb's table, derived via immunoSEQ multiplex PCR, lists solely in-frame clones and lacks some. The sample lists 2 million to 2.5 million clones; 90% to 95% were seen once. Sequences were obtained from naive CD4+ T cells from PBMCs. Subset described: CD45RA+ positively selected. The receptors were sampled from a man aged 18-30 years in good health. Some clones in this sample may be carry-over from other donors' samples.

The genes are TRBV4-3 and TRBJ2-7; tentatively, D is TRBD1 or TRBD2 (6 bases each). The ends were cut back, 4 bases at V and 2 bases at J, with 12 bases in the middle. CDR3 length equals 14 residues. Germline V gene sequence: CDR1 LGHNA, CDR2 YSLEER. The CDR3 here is CASSLDRRAYEQYF. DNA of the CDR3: TGCGCCAGCAGCCTAGACAGGAGGGCCTACGAGCAGTACTTC.

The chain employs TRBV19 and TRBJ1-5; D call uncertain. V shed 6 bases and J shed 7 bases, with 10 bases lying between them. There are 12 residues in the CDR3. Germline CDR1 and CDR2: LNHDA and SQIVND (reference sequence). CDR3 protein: CASRSLGQPQHF. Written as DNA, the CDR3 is TGTGCCAGTAGGTCCTTGGGGCAGCCCCAGCATTTT. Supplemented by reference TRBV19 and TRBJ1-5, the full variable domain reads DGGITQSPKYLFRKEGQNVTLSCEQNLNHDAMYWYRQDPGQGLRLIYYSQIVNDFQKGDIAEGYSVSREKKESFPLTVTSAQKNPTAFYLCASRSLGQPQHFGDGTRLSIL.

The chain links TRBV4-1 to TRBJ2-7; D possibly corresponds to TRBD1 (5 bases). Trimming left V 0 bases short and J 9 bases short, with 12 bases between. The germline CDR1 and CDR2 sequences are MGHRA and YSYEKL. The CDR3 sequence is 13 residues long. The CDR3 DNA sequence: TGCGCCAGCAGCCAAGATAGTGCTGGGGCGCAGTACTTC. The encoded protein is CASSQDSAGAQYF.

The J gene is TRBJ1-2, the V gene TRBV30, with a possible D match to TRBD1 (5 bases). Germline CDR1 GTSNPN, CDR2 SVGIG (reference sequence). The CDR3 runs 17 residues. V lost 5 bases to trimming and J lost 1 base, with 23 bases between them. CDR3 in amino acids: CAWAPGGVALNNYGYTF. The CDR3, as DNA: TGTGCCTGGGCACCGGGAGGGGTGGCCCTTAATAACTATGGCTACACCTTC.

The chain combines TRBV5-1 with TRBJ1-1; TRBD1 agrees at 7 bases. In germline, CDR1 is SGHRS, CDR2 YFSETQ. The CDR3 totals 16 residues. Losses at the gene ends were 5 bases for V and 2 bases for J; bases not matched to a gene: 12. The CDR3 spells CASSSGQMAINTEAFF. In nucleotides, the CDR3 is TGCGCCAGCAGTTCGGGACAGATGGCGATTAACACTGAAGCTTTCTTT.

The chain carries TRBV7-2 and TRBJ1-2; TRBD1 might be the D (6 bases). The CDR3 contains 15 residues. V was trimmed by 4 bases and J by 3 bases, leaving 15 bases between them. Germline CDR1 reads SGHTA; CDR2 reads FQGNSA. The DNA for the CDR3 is TGTGCCAGCAGCTCCCGGGACGGACAGCACTATGGCTACACCTTC. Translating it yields CASSSRDGQHYGYTF.

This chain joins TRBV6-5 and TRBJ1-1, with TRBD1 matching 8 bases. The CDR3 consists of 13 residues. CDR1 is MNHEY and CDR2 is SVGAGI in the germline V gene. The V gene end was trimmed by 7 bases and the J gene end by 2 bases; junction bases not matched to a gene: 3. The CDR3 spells CASTRGPNTEAFF. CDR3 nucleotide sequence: TGTGCCAGCACCAGGGGGCCCAACACTGAAGCTTTCTTT.

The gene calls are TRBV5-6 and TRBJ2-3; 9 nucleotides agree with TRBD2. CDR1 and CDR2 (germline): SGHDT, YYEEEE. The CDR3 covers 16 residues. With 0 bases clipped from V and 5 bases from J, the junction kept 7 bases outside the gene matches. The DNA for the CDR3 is TGTGCCAGCAGCTTGGCTGCGGGAGGGCCAGTAGATACGCAGTATTTT. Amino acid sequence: CASSLAAGGPVDTQYF. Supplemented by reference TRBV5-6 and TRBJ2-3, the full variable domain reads DAGVTQSPTHLIKTRGQQVTLRCSPKSGHDTVSWYQQALGQGPQFIFQYYEEEERQRGNFPDRFSGHQFPNYSSELNVNALLLGDSALYLCASSLAAGGPVDTQYFGPGTRLTVL.